The 30 T cell receptor beta chains given below trace back to one sample, sequenced in a study of tumor and adjacent non-tumor tissue in lung cancer. A modified ARM-PCR protocol with three rounds of nested PCR amplified TCRbeta. MiXCR, run by TCRdb on the multiplex PCR reads, gives a single entry per CDR3 protein. The sample consists of about 110,000 distinct CDR3 sequences, roughly 84% of them appearing once. The template was RNA from unsorted bulk tissue. Sequencing was done on a sample of lung tumor tissue. Receptor source: a man aged 65 to 85 with non-small cell lung cancer.

Comment on this clonotype: The junction departs from germline at one end; a sequencing error may be responsible. The CDR3 region is CASSFSVGIDQPQHF. DNA for the CDR3: TGCGCGAGCAGCTTTTCAGTGGGCATCGATCAGCCCCAGCATTTT. This chain uses TRBV5-1 with TRBJ1-5, with D unresolved. Looked up from germline, CDR1 is SGHRS and CDR2 is YFSETQ. The CDR3 is 15 amino acids.

Comments on this clonotype: The CDR3 does not close with the conserved phenylalanine or tryptophan, likely indicating a read error. This sequence joins TRBV6-6 and TRBJ1-2; D gene uncertain. There are 13 residues in the CDR3. V was trimmed by 3 bases and J by 8 bases, leaving 13 bases between them. Germline V gene data show CDR1 as MNHNY and CDR2 as SVGAGI (reference sequence). The DNA for the CDR3 is TGTGCCAGCAGTTATGACGGCAGTACAGGCTACACCTAC. As protein: CASSYDGSTGYTY.

With respect to this clonotype: At one boundary the junction diverges from the germline segment, which might be a read error. The J gene is TRBJ2-1, the V gene TRBV10-1; TRBD2 aligns across 15 bases. Per the germline V gene, CDR1 is WNHNN and CDR2 is SYGVQD (reference sequence). The CDR3 spans 18 residues. The CDR3 DNA reads TGCACCAGCAGTGCGGGACTAGCGGGGGGAAGCTCCTACGATGAGCAGTTCTTC. It yields the protein CTSSAGLAGGSSYDEQFF.

Concerning this clonotype: An end of the junction does not agree with germline; a read error may underlie this. The chain recombines TRBV29-1 with TRBJ2-1, with 11 bases identical to TRBD1. The CDR3 covers 14 residues. Germline values: CDR1 SQVTM, CDR2 ANQGSEA. The CDR3 sequence is CSVGRGQGAYEQVF. CDR3 bases: TGCAGTGTTGGGAGAGGACAGGGGGCCTATGAGCAGGTCTTC.

The chain couples TRBV12-3 or TRBV12-4 to TRBJ2-2; D call uncertain. V lost 7 bases, J lost 7 bases, and 10 bases lay in between. The CDR3 spans 12 residues. The DNA for the CDR3 is TGTGCCAGCACCCTTTACAACGGGGAGCTGTTTTTT. Protein sequence: CASTLYNGELFF.

As regards this clonotype: The junction differs from germline at one of its ends, possibly a read error. J is TRBJ2-1 and V is TRBV6-6; D might be TRBD2 (5 bases). Germline V gene sequence: CDR1 MNHNY, CDR2 SVGAGI (reference sequence). This CDR3 has 15 amino acids. The CDR3 nucleotides are TGTGCCAGCAACCCCCCGAGGGTTTTTAACAATGAGCAGTTTTTC. Translated: CASNPPRVFNNEQFF.

With regard to this clonotype: A much bigger clone sits one base away, suggesting this may be a read error. The chain carries TRBV20-1 and TRBJ2-2; 7 nucleotides align to TRBD2. Germline V gives CDR1 DFQATT, CDR2 SNEGSKA (reference sequence). CDR3 length: 13 amino acids. In DNA form, the CDR3 reads TGCAGTGCTAGTGAGGGAGGGACCGGGGAGCTGTTGTTT. Protein sequence: CSASEGGTGELLF.

The genes are TRBV20-1 and TRBJ1-5, with D tentatively TRBD1 (5 bases). V was clipped by 8 bases and J by 10 bases, with 21 bases between them. This CDR3 contains 13 residues. Per the germline V gene, CDR1 is DFQATT and CDR2 is SNEGSKA (reference sequence). The CDR3 spells CSPGEQVNHPQHF. Written as DNA, the CDR3 is TGCAGTCCTGGGGAACAGGTCAACCATCCCCAGCATTTT.

This chain joins TRBV4-1 and TRBJ1-2, with 7 bases identical to TRBD1. CDR1 and CDR2 (germline): MGHRA, YSYEKL. CDR3 length equals 13 residues. CDR3 bases: TGCCCAAGCAGCCCAAACAGGGGCAGAGGCTACACCTTC. Residues: CPSSPNRGRGYTF.

Notes on this clonotype: Germline is not matched at one junction end, which may reflect a read error. The chain employs TRBV6-2 or TRBV6-3 and TRBJ2-1; D call uncertain. From germline, CDR1 is MNHEY and CDR2 SVGEGT. CDR3 length: 17 amino acids. CDR3 sequence reads: CASSYSVQEYSYDEHFF. The CDR3 nucleotides read TGTGCCAGCAGTTACTCGGTTCAGGAATACTCCTACGATGAGCATTTCTTC.

This clonotype showed up many times. The rearrangement joins TRBV5-1 to TRBJ1-1, with D uncertain. Trimming left V 0 bases short and J 5 bases short, with 8 bases between. This CDR3 is 13 amino acids long. In germline, CDR1 is SGHRS, CDR2 YFSETQ. In nucleotides, the CDR3 is TGCGCCAGCAGCTTGGTTGCAGGAACTGAAGCTTTCTTT. Translated: CASSLVAGTEAFF.

In regard to this clonotype: The conserved final phenylalanine or tryptophan is absent from the CDR3, which likely points to a read error. The V call is TRBV10-2, the J call TRBJ1-5; TRBD1 is a possible D gene (6 bases). CDR1 is WSHSY and CDR2 is SAAADI in the germline V gene. V was clipped by 9 bases and J by 0 bases, with 18 bases between them. The CDR3 has 16 amino acids. The CDR3 sequence: CARKTDSGGSNQPQHV. The CDR3 coding sequence is TGCGCCAGGAAAACGGACAGCGGTGGTAGCAATCAGCCCCAGCATGTT.

In the case of this clonotype: One end of the junction does not line up with germline, which may come from a read error. The CDR3 protein is CASSQESTGVSKAQYF. CDR3 DNA: TGCGCCAGCAGCCAAGAGTCGACAGGGGTCTCGAAGGCCCAATACTTC. This rearrangement joins TRBV4-1 to TRBJ2-5; the match to TRBD1 covers 8 bases. In germline, CDR1 is MGHRA, CDR2 YSYEKL. The CDR3 has 16 residues.

A word on this clonotype: Relative to the germline gene, one junction end is altered; a read error may explain this. The rearrangement uses TRBV6-2 or TRBV6-3 and TRBJ1-1, with D perhaps TRBD1 (6 bases). This CDR3 comprises 14 residues. Germline V gene data show CDR1 as MNHEY and CDR2 as SVGEGT. For the CDR3, the DNA is TGTACCAGTAGTTACTCGGGGACAATCGCTGAAGCTTTCTTT. Protein sequence: CTSSYSGTIAEAFF.

The chain combines TRBV4-2 with TRBJ1-5; D is perhaps TRBD1 (5 bases). The CDR3 contains 15 residues. Germline V gene lookup returns CDR1 LGHNA and CDR2 YNFKEQ. Trimming cost V 7 bases and J 5 bases, with 18 bases left between them. The CDR3 bases are TGTGCCAGCATCTTTCAAGGGATAGGGGATCAGCCCCAGCATTTT. This gives the protein CASIFQGIGDQPQHF.

The chain employs TRBV28 and TRBJ1-2; D not resolved. The germline CDR1 and CDR2 sequences are MDHEN and SYDVKM. The germline V and J ends were trimmed by 9 bases and 10 bases, with 15 bases remaining between them. The CDR3 consists of 11 residues. The DNA for the CDR3 is TGTGCCAGTAGAAAAAACTATTACTACACCTTC. It specifies CASRKNYYYTF.

About this clonotype: A junction end diverges from the germline sequence, so it may reflect a read error. The rearrangement uses TRBV29-1 and TRBJ2-5; the D gene is possibly TRBD1 (6 bases). This CDR3 comprises 16 residues. Per the germline V gene, CDR1 is SQVTM and CDR2 is ANQGSEA. CDR3 nucleotide sequence: TGCAACGCCAAGCCCTGCCTCCAGACAGGTCAAGATACCCAGTATTTC. Translating it yields CNAKPCLQTGQDTQYF.

In DNA form, the CDR3 reads TGTGCCAGCAGCTCCATCTTTAGCGTGAGGTCCGTCAATGAGCAGTTCTTC. It specifies CASSSIFSVRSVNEQFF. This chain joins TRBV11-1 and TRBJ2-1, with a possible D match to TRBD2 (5 bases). Trimming took off 4 bases at V and 6 bases at J, with 22 bases between the two ends. The germline gives CDR1 SGHAT, CDR2 FQDESV (reference sequence). The CDR3 runs 17 residues.

As concerns this clonotype: One junction end disagrees with the germline gene, perhaps due to a read error. This CDR3 is CARTSGTGSYNSPIHF. CDR3 nucleotides: TGTGCCAGGACCTCCGGGACAGGGAGCTATAATTCACCCATCCACTTT. The J gene is TRBJ1-6, the V gene TRBV12-3 or TRBV12-4; 9 positions agree with TRBD1. CDR3 size: 16 residues.

Note on this clonotype: The CDR3 does not end in the conserved phenylalanine or tryptophan, so this is likely a read error. The limits of the CDR3 on the DNA are not certain, so only TCRdb's listed CDR3 is given. V usage is TRBV5-1 and J usage is TRBJ1-1. Germline V gene data show CDR1 as SGHRS and CDR2 as YFSETQ. From its first to its last residue, the CDR3 has 14 amino acids. The CDR3: CASSLVGKNTEAII.

In regard to this clonotype: The junction does not match germline at one end; this may be a read error. The chain carries TRBV10-3 and TRBJ1-1; maybe TRBD1 (6 bases). CDR1 and CDR2 from the germline V gene are ENHRY and SYGVKD. CDR3 length: 15 amino acids. CDR3 DNA sequence: TGTGCCATTAGTGAGCCTCAGGGGCAGGTCATTGAAGCTTTATTT. Its protein is CAISEPQGQVIEALF.

Concerning this clonotype: Relative to the germline gene, one junction end is altered; a read error may explain this. The chain uses TRBV20-1 and TRBJ1-3; no definite D call. The CDR3 is made up of 12 amino acids. Per germline, CDR1 DFQATT and CDR2 SNEGSKA (reference sequence). The CDR3 nucleotides read TGCAGTTCTAGAGGTGGAGGAAACACGATATATTTT. Translated: CSSRGGGNTIYF.

Concerning this clonotype itself: Sequence at one end of the junction differs from germline and may be a read error. This chain links TRBV6-1 with TRBJ2-7, with D possibly TRBD1 on 5 matching bases. Germline V gene lookup returns CDR1 MNHNS and CDR2 SASEGT. This CDR3 comprises 13 residues. Written as DNA, the CDR3 is TGTGTCAGCAGCATAGGACAAAGCTACGAGCAGTACTTC. Translated: CVSSIGQSYEQYF.

This chain joins TRBV6-2 or TRBV6-3 and TRBJ1-1; no clear D gene. Germline values: CDR1 MNHEY, CDR2 SVGEGT. V lost 1 base, J lost 8 bases, and 8 bases lay in between. This CDR3 has 12 residues. The CDR3 DNA follows: TGTGCCAGCAGTTACTTGAGTCAGGAAGCTTTCTTT. Its protein is CASSYLSQEAFF.

The chain carries TRBV11-2 and TRBJ2-7; D is ambiguous. This CDR3 is built from 13 residues. Trimming left V 9 bases short and J 6 bases short, with 18 bases between. CDR1 is SGHAT and CDR2 is FQNNGV in the germline V gene. CDR3 residues: CASSQWSEREQYF. CDR3 nucleotide sequence: TGTGCCAGTAGCCAATGGAGTGAGCGCGAGCAGTACTTC.

The V and J genes are TRBV13 and TRBJ2-2; tentatively, D is TRBD1 (6 bases). CDR1 and CDR2 (germline): PRHDT, FYEKMQ (reference sequence). V was trimmed by 6 bases and J by 9 bases, leaving 17 bases between them. The CDR3 has 14 amino acids. This CDR3 reads CASSITGTTRELFF. The CDR3 bases are TGTGCCAGCAGTATAACCGGGACAACCAGGGAGCTGTTTTTT.

The gene calls are TRBV6-5 and TRBJ1-6, with D unresolved. Trimming removed 9 bases at V and 18 bases at J, with 30 bases between. The CDR3 runs 15 residues. The germline CDR1 and CDR2 sequences are MNHEY and SVGAGI. In nucleotides, the CDR3 is TGTGCCAGTAGGTATTCCGACGGTAAAAATTCATCCCCCCACTTT. It codes for CASRYSDGKNSSPHF.

This chain connects TRBV10-2 to TRBJ2-7; 8 bases fit TRBD2. This CDR3 has 15 residues. The germline gives CDR1 WSHSY, CDR2 SAAADI. Trimming at V came to 7 bases and at J to 3 bases, leaving 11 bases not matched to a gene. The chain's CDR3 is CASTGTSESDYEQYF. CDR3 coding DNA: TGCGCCAGCACCGGGACTAGTGAGTCCGACTACGAGCAGTACTTC.

Regarding this clonotype: Compared with germline, one end of the junction differs, possibly owing to a read error. The chain links TRBV11-1 to TRBJ2-1; D remains ambiguous. This CDR3 is 14 amino acids long. The germline V gene encodes CDR1 SGHAT and CDR2 FQDESV (reference sequence). CDR3 sequence: CAISLVTRIDEQLF. In DNA form, the CDR3 reads TGTGCCATCAGCTTAGTTACCAGGATCGATGAGCAGCTCTTT. The variable domain in full, with the rest retrieved from reference TRBV11-1 and TRBJ2-1, is EAEVAQSPRYKITEKSQAVAFWCDPISGHATLYWYRQILGQGPELLVQFQDESVVDDSQLPKDRFSAERLKGVDSTLKIQPAELGDSAMYLCAISLVTRIDEQLFGPGTRLTVL.

This clonotype was recorded only once. A junction end diverges from the germline sequence, so it may reflect a read error. The rearrangement links TRBV10-2 to TRBJ1-5, with a tentative D call TRBD1 (5 bases). The CDR3 is 16 residues long. The germline CDR1 and CDR2 sequences are WSHSY and SAAADI. In nucleotides, the CDR3 is TGCGCCAGGAAAACAGATAGGGGTGGTAGCAATCAGCCCCAGTGTTTT. It yields the protein CARKTDRGGSNQPQCF.